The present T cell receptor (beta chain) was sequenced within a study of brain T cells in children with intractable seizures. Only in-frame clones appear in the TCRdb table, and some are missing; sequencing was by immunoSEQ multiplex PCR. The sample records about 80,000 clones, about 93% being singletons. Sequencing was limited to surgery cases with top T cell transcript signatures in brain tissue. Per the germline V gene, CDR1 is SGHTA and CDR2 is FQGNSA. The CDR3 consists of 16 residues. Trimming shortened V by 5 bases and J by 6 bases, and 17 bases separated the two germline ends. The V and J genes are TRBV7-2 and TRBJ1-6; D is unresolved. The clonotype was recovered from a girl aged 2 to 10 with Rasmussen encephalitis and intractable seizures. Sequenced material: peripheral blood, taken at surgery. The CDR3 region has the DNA TGTGCCAGCAGCCCCGGGGTAGGGAAGAGTAATTCACCCCTCCACTTT. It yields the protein CASSPGVGKSNSPLHF.